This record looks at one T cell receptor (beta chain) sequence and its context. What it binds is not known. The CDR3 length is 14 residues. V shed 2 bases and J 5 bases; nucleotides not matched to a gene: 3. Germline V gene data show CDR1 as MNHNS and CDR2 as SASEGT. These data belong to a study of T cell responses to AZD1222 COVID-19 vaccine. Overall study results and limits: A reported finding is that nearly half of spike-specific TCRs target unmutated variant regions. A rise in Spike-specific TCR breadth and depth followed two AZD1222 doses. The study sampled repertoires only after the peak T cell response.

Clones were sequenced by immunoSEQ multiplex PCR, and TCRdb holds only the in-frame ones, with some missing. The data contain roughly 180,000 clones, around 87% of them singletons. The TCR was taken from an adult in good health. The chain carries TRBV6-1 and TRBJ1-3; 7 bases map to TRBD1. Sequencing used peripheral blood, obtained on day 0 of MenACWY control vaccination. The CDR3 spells CASSERQGRNTIYF. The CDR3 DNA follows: TGTGCCAGCAGTGAAAGACAGGGAAGAAACACCATATATTTT.